Below, one T cell receptor (beta chain) is given with its context. Its antigen is still unknown. V lost 1 base, J lost 6 bases, and 6 bases lay in between. This CDR3 region has 13 residues. Germline CDR1 is SEHNR and CDR2 is FQNEAQ (reference sequence). The donors comprised healthy bone marrow donors. This entry belongs to a study of cytomegalovirus exposure and HLA in healthy donors. The PCR used 60 Vbeta and 13 Jbeta primers. The assay was immunoSEQ multiplex PCR, and TCRdb's table has in-frame clones only and misses some. This table has 160,000 or so clones, about four fifths appearing once. Study-level findings and limits: Sequencing likely generated an artifact that appeared as a cluster of highly shared sequence variants. High specificity and sensitivity for cytomegalovirus status were reported for the classifier.

This sequence was found in a woman in her 50s in good health and CMV-seronegative. This chain connects TRBV7-9 to TRBJ2-2, with D unclear. The material sequenced was PBMCs. The CDR3 loop reads CASSLGSSGELFF. The CDR3 DNA reads as TGTGCCAGCAGCTTAGGAAGCTCCGGGGAGCTGTTTTTT.